The text below deals with one T cell receptor (beta chain). Its antigen is still unknown. Other nucleotide sequences from this sample produce the same CDR3. The data were obtained in a study of graft-versus-host responses after intestinal transplantation. Study as a whole: For two to four years after anti-thymocyte globulin induction, all recipients took tacrolimus and steroids. Study results and caveats: Detection of GvH clones occurred in recipient marrow, and some had their first appearance in ileum or blood. High graft-versus-host to host-versus-graft clonal ratios were found in allografts of patients who had graft-donor T cell macrochimerism.

CDR3 length equals 13 residues. Germline V gene data show CDR1 as SEHNR and CDR2 as FQNEAQ (reference sequence). The V end was cut by 2 bases, the J end by 1 base, with 6 bases between. Produced via immunoSEQ multiplex PCR; TCRdb's table is partial and in-frame only. The sample includes approximately 58,000 clones, roughly 89% seen only once; the top ten take 2.5% to 3%. The rearrangement links TRBV7-9 to TRBJ2-7; D not certain. The TCR comes from a human patient who received an intestinal transplant, so some T cells may come from the graft donor. The sample consisted of PBMCs, taken approximately 120 days after intestinal transplantation. The CDR3 region has the DNA TGTGCCAGCAGCTTATCCGTTTCCTACGAGCAGTACTTC. Translation gives CASSLSVSYEQYF.